Below are 3 T cell receptor beta chains sequenced from a single sample in a study of blood T cell repertoires in COVID-19. Only in-frame clones appear in the TCRdb table, and some are missing; sequencing was by immunoSEQ multiplex PCR. The sample holds some 150,000 clones, about 83% seen once. Sequenced: peripheral blood. The receptors derive from a woman aged 60-70 years with COVID-19, enrolled during active disease.

This clone was seen just once. The chain joins TRBV29-1 to TRBJ1-1; 9 nucleotides align to TRBD1. Per germline, CDR1 SQVTM and CDR2 ANQGSEA. V trimming: 3 bases; J trimming: 4 bases; junction bases outside the gene matches: 9. This CDR3 comprises 15 residues. The CDR3 DNA reads as TGCAGCGTTGAGTATCCGGGACAGGGTCCCACTGAAGCTTTCTTT. It yields the protein CSVEYPGQGPTEAFF.

The chain recombines TRBV7-2 with TRBJ1-1; TRBD1 agrees at 7 bases. Trimming cost V 2 bases and J 4 bases; bases outside gene matches: 7. This CDR3 contains 15 residues. Germline V gives CDR1 SGHTA, CDR2 FQGNSA. As DNA, the CDR3 is TGTGCCAGCAGCTTATCTAGGGGGCGGGCCACTGAAGCTTTCTTT. Translating gives CASSLSRGRATEAFF.

In the case of this clone: Other DNA sequences in this sample translate to the same CDR3. The chain joins TRBV9 to TRBJ2-3; tentatively, D is TRBD2 (5 bases). The CDR3 loop spans 15 amino acids. Per the germline V gene, CDR1 is SGDLS and CDR2 is YYNGEE. V dropped 8 bases and J dropped 0 bases, with 16 bases sitting between them. CDR3 loop: CASGESGGSTDTQYF. The CDR3 DNA follows: TGTGCCAGTGGGGAGAGCGGAGGTAGCACAGATACGCAGTATTTT.